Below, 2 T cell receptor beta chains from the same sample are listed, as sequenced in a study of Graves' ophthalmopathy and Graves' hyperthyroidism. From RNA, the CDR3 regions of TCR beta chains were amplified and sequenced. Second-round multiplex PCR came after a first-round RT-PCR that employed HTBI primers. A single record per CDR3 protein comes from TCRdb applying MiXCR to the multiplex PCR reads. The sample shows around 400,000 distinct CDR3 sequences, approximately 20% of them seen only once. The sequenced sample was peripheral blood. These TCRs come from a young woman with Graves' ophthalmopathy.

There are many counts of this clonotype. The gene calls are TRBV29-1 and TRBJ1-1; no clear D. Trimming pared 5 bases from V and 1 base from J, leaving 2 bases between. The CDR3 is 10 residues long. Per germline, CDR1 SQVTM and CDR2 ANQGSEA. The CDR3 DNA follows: TGCAGCGTTCGGAACACTGAAGCTTTCTTT. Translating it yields CSVRNTEAFF. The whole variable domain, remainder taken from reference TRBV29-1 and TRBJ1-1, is SAVISQKPSRDICQRGTSLTIQCQVDSQVTMMFWYRQQPGQSLTLIATANQGSEATYESGFVIDKFPISRPNLTFSTLTVSNMSPEDSSIYLCSVRNTEAFFGQGTRLTVV.

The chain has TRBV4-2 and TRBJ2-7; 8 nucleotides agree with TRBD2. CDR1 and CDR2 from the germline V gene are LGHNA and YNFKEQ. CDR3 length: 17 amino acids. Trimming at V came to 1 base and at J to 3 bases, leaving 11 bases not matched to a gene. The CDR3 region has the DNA TGTGCCAGCAGCCAAGCGAACGGACTAGCAAAAATCTACGAGCAGTACTTC. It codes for CASSQANGLAKIYEQYF.